This TCR beta chain came from a study of blood T cell repertoires in COVID-19. The repertoire was sequenced with immunoSEQ multiplex PCR; TCRdb's copy has only in-frame clones and lacks some. The sample has approximately 410,000 clones, roughly 89% seen once; the top ten hold over 1.3%. V lost 5 bases to trimming and J lost 0 bases, with 22 bases between them. Germline CDR1 reads SEHNR; CDR2 reads FQNEAQ (reference sequence). The CDR3 contains 18 residues. The TCR comes from a woman in her twenties or thirties with active or convalescent COVID-19. The sequencing sample was made of peripheral blood. The rearrangement uses TRBV7-9 and TRBJ1-2; possible D gene TRBD1, 5 bases. The CDR3 spells CASSARTRKDTTNYGYTF. In DNA, the CDR3 is TGTGCCAGCAGCGCGAGGACCCGTAAGGACACTACTAACTATGGCTACACCTTC. The full variable domain, in which reference TRBV7-9 and TRBJ1-2 provide the parts outside the CDR3, is DTGVSQNPRHKITKRGQNVTFRCDPISEHNRLYWYRQTLGQGPEFLTYFQNEAQLEKSRLLSDRFSAERPKGSFSTLEIQRTEQGDSAMYLCASSARTRKDTTNYGYTFGSGTRLTVV.